Listed here are 27 T cell receptor beta chains from one sample, sequenced in a study of identifying expanded T cells in peripheral blood. Only in-frame clones appear in the TCRdb table, and some are missing; sequencing was by immunoSEQ multiplex PCR. Of tens of thousands of clones in the sample, 65% to 85% were seen once. Specimen: blood. The receptors stem from a person aged 18 to 75 in good health.

This clone occurred once. This chain links TRBV2 with TRBJ1-2; TRBD1 aligns across 9 bases. The germline gives CDR1 SNHLY, CDR2 FYNNEI. CDR3 length equals 14 residues. Trimming at V came to 4 bases and at J to 8 bases, leaving 8 bases not matched to a gene. The CDR3 region is CASSVQQGAGGYTF. As DNA, the CDR3 is TGTGCCAGCAGTGTCCAACAGGGGGCAGGAGGCTACACCTTC.

The chain links TRBV6-5 to TRBJ2-1; TRBD1 matches at 8 bases. The V segment lost 6 bases and the J segment 6 bases; nucleotides outside the gene matches: 4. CDR1 and CDR2 (germline): MNHEY, SVGAGI. This CDR3 spans 13 amino acids. In nucleotides, the CDR3 is TGTGCCAGCAGGCAGGGGGCGGGCAATGAGCAGTTCTTC. Its protein product is CASRQGAGNEQFF.

In its sample, this clone was seen a few times. This chain joins TRBV6-5 and TRBJ1-3; D is unclear. Germline V gene data show CDR1 as MNHEY and CDR2 as SVGAGI. The CDR3 runs 15 residues. V was trimmed by 4 bases and J by 0 bases, leaving 10 bases between them. The CDR3: CASSFDRFSGNTIYF. CDR3 nucleotides: TGTGCCAGCAGTTTCGACCGATTCTCTGGAAACACCATATATTTT.

J is TRBJ2-1 and V is TRBV6-5, with a possible D match to TRBD1 (6 bases). Trimming removed 0 bases from V and 10 bases from J, with 13 bases in between. In germline, CDR1 is MNHEY, CDR2 SVGAGI. The CDR3 has 14 amino acids. CDR3 in amino acids: CASSYSTTGQEQFF. The CDR3 DNA reads TGTGCCAGCAGTTACTCGACCACAGGGCAAGAGCAGTTCTTC.

This clone was observed many times. Other nucleotide sequences in the sample specify the same CDR3. V gene TRBV6-4 combines with J gene TRBJ2-1; the D gene is possibly TRBD2 (5 bases). V lost 0 bases, J lost 0 bases, and 6 bases lay in between. The CDR3 is made up of 15 amino acids. CDR1 and CDR2 (germline): MRHNA, SNTAGT. In DNA form, the CDR3 reads TGTGCCAGCAGTGACTCAAGCGGCTCCTACAATGAGCAGTTCTTC. Protein sequence: CASSDSSGSYNEQFF.

The rearrangement uses TRBV7-2 and TRBJ1-2; no clear D gene. The ends were cut back, 0 bases at V and 2 bases at J, with 7 bases in the middle. Germline loops: CDR1 SGHTA, CDR2 FQGNSA. The length of the CDR3 is 14 residues. The DNA for the CDR3 is TGTGCCAGCAGCTTAGCGGCGGAGAACTATGGCTACACCTTC. Translated: CASSLAAENYGYTF.

The chain combines TRBV10-2 with TRBJ1-1; TRBD1 aligns across 11 bases. Germline-derived CDR1 and CDR2 are WSHSY and SAAADI. Trimming at V came to 1 base and at J to 8 bases, leaving 3 bases not matched to a gene. This CDR3 region has 14 residues. This chain's CDR3 is CASSELGQGDEAFF. Here the CDR3 DNA reads TGCGCCAGCAGTGAGTTGGGACAGGGGGACGAAGCTTTCTTT.

This chain uses TRBV7-3 with TRBJ1-1, with D uncertain. Germline lookup yields CDR1 SGHTA and CDR2 FQGTGA. This CDR3 comprises 13 residues. Between the trimmed V and J ends, which lost 2 bases and 4 bases, there was a span of 8 bases. Written as DNA, the CDR3 is TGTGCCAGCAGCTTATGGAGCGGCACTGAAGCTTTCTTT. Protein: CASSLWSGTEAFF. The full variable domain, in which reference TRBV7-3 and TRBJ1-1 provide the parts outside the CDR3, is GAGVSQTPSNKVTEKGKYVELRCDPISGHTALYWYRQSLGQGPEFLIYFQGTGAADDSGLPNDRFFAVRPEGSVSTLKIQRTERGDSAVYLCASSLWSGTEAFFGQGTRLTVV.

This chain joins TRBV5-6 and TRBJ2-7, with 8 bases that match TRBD2. J gave up 1 base and V 4 bases, and 7 bases lay outside the gene matches. There are 15 residues in the CDR3. Germline V gene lookup returns CDR1 SGHDT and CDR2 YYEEEE. The CDR3 nucleotides read TGTGCCAGCAGCATGAGCGGGGGCGCGTCCTACGAGCAGTACTTC. Translating it yields CASSMSGGASYEQYF.

The chain employs TRBV7-8 and TRBJ2-3; D not certain. In germline, CDR1 is SGHVS, CDR2 FQNEAQ. The CDR3 totals 17 residues. The V end lost 1 base, the J end lost 6 bases, and 20 bases lay between the germline ends. CDR3 bases: TGTGCCAGCAGCTTAGGGTTTGCGGCTCCTCGAGAGGATACGCAGTATTTT. Protein: CASSLGFAAPREDTQYF. Drawing the rest from reference TRBV7-8 and TRBJ2-3, the complete variable domain is GAGVSQSPRYKVAKRGQDVALRCDPISGHVSLFWYQQALGQGPEFLTYFQNEAQLDKSGLPSDRFFAERPEGSVSTLKIQRTQQEDSAVYLCASSLGFAAPREDTQYFGPGTRLTVL.

The rearrangement links TRBV18 to TRBJ2-2; 7 bases fit TRBD2. The V gene end was trimmed by 3 bases and the J gene end by 5 bases; junction bases not matched to a gene: 6. The CDR3 length is 15 residues. Germline lookup yields CDR1 KGHSH and CDR2 LQKENI. The CDR3 DNA is TGTGCCAGCTCACCTGGGAGGGAAAGGACCGGGGAGCTGTTTTTT. Translating gives CASSPGRERTGELFF.

This chain connects TRBV9 to TRBJ2-1; D could derive from TRBD1 or TRBD2 (5 bases each). Looked up from germline, CDR1 is SGDLS and CDR2 is YYNGEE. The CDR3 is made up of 16 amino acids. With 0 bases removed from V and 3 bases from J, the gap between germline ends came to 13 bases. CDR3 region: CASSVGLGTSYNEQFF. CDR3 in DNA: TGTGCCAGCAGCGTAGGTTTGGGGACCAGCTACAATGAGCAGTTCTTC.

This clone appeared a single time. The CDR3 protein is CASSRALYTGELFF. The CDR3 bases are TGTGCCAGCAGCCGCGCTTTATACACCGGGGAGCTGTTTTTT. The gene calls are TRBV6-5 and TRBJ2-2; D not resolved. Trimming stripped 6 bases from V and 3 bases from J, with 11 bases between. CDR1 is MNHEY and CDR2 is SVGAGI in the germline V gene. The CDR3 is 14 amino acids.

This sequence joins TRBV11-2 and TRBJ2-7; D assignment may be TRBD1 or TRBD2 (5 bases each). The CDR3 has 15 amino acids. Trimming took 5 bases from V and 0 from J, leaving 14 bases between them. Germline CDR1 and CDR2: SGHAT and FQNNGV. This chain's CDR3 is CASSKGPDSSYEQYF. As DNA, the CDR3 is TGTGCCAGCAGCAAGGGACCGGACTCCTCCTACGAGCAGTACTTC.

The rearrangement links TRBV11-2 to TRBJ2-7, with TRBD1 matching over 10 bases. Losses at the gene ends were 5 bases for V and 2 bases for J; bases not matched to a gene: 3. The V gene's germline CDR1 is SGHAT and CDR2 FQNNGV. The CDR3 length is 14 residues. The CDR3 DNA reads TGTGCCAGCAGCCCCGGGACAGGGGCCTACGAGCAGTACTTC. The encoded protein is CASSPGTGAYEQYF. Based on the CDR3 plus reference TRBV11-2 and TRBJ2-7, the full variable domain is EAGVAQSPRYKIIEKRQSVAFWCNPISGHATLYWYQQILGQGPKLLIQFQNNGVVDDSQLPKDRFSAERLKGVDSTLKIQPAKLEDSAVYLCASSPGTGAYEQYFGPGTRLTVT.

J is TRBJ2-7 and V is TRBV28, with no clear D. V was shortened by 3 bases and J by 3 bases, with 18 bases between the two germline ends. The CDR3 is 16 amino acids. CDR1 and CDR2 from the germline V gene are MDHEN and SYDVKM. The CDR3 DNA reads as TGTGCCAGCAGTTTCTCACATAGGGCAGGCGACTACGAGCAGTACTTC. This gives the protein CASSFSHRAGDYEQYF.

The chain combines TRBV7-3 with TRBJ2-5, with a possible D match to TRBD1 (6 bases). V lost 2 bases, J lost 0 bases, and 10 bases lay in between. The CDR3 covers 15 residues. CDR1 and CDR2 from the germline V gene are SGHTA and FQGTGA. The chain's CDR3 is CASSLGGRDQETQYF. DNA for the CDR3: TGTGCCAGCAGCTTAGGGGGCAGGGACCAAGAGACCCAGTACTTC.

The chain joins TRBV2 to TRBJ1-5; D is undetermined. The ends were cut back, 3 bases at V and 0 bases at J, with 9 bases in the middle. CDR3 length: 15 amino acids. Germline V gene data show CDR1 as SNHLY and CDR2 as FYNNEI. CDR3 DNA: TGTGCCAGCAGTGAGTTGGAAGGTAGCAATCAGCCCCAGCATTTT. Encoded protein: CASSELEGSNQPQHF.

The chain uses TRBV5-4 and TRBJ1-5, with D possibly TRBD1 on 6 matching bases. The CDR3 has 13 residues. The V gene lost 4 bases and the J gene lost 7 bases, with 12 bases spanning the gap. The germline V gene has CDR1 SGHNT and CDR2 YYREEE (reference sequence). The CDR3 reads CASSLDSEQPQHF. CDR3 sequence (DNA): TGTGCCAGCAGCCTGGACAGTGAGCAGCCCCAGCATTTT.

This chain connects TRBV5-8 to TRBJ2-7; 10 bases fit TRBD1. The trim removed 3 bases at V and 1 base at J, leaving 4 bases unmatched. The CDR3 contains 15 residues. Germline loops: CDR1 SGHTS, CDR2 YDEGEE. In DNA, the CDR3 is TGTGCCAGCAGCTCGGGGGACAGGGGTTCCTACGAGCAGTACTTC. Its protein is CASSSGDRGSYEQYF.

The V gene is TRBV4-2, the J gene TRBJ2-3; D remains ambiguous. This CDR3 spans 11 amino acids. Germline assignment: CDR1 LGHNA and CDR2 YNFKEQ. Trimming pared 1 base from V and 4 bases from J, leaving 0 bases between. The CDR3 here is CASSQADTQYF. The CDR3, as DNA: TGTGCCAGCAGCCAAGCAGATACGCAGTATTTT.

The chain employs TRBV28 and TRBJ2-3, with 7 bases matching TRBD1. The CDR3 is 14 residues long. From germline, CDR1 is MDHEN and CDR2 SYDVKM. J lost 4 bases, V lost 6 bases, and 7 bases had no gene match. The chain's CDR3 is CASRKDRVADTQYF. The CDR3 DNA reads TGTGCCAGCAGAAAAGACAGGGTGGCAGATACGCAGTATTTT.

This sequence joins TRBV5-1 and TRBJ1-4, with a weak D call TRBD1 (5 bases). Trimming took off 4 bases at V and 3 bases at J, with 10 bases between the two ends. From germline, CDR1 is SGHRS and CDR2 YFSETQ. This CDR3 spans 14 amino acids. CDR3: CASSREGANEKLFF. The CDR3 coding sequence is TGCGCCAGCAGCCGTGAAGGGGCTAATGAAAAACTGTTTTTT.

The J gene is TRBJ2-7, the V gene TRBV5-4; TRBD1 matches at 9 bases. The CDR3 covers 14 residues. V trimming: 4 bases; J trimming: 2 bases; junction bases outside the gene matches: 4. In germline, CDR1 is SGHNT, CDR2 YYREEE (reference sequence). CDR3 nucleotide sequence: TGTGCCAGCAGCCCCAACAGGGGGCCCTACGAGCAGTACTTC. Protein: CASSPNRGPYEQYF.

This CDR3 is CASSSNGGPQLETQYF. CDR3 nucleotide sequence: TGCGCCAGCAGCTCAAACGGGGGTCCGCAGTTAGAGACCCAGTACTTC. The chain is built from TRBV5-1 and TRBJ2-5, with D possibly matching TRBD2 (6 bases). Germline loops: CDR1 SGHRS, CDR2 YFSETQ. Trimming removed 3 bases from V and 4 bases from J, with 19 bases in between. The CDR3 has 16 residues. The whole variable domain, remainder taken from reference TRBV5-1 and TRBJ2-5, is KAGVTQTPRYLIKTRGQQVTLSCSPISGHRSVSWYQQTPGQGLQFLFEYFSETQRNKGNFPGRFSGRQFSNSRSEMNVSTLELGDSALYLCASSSNGGPQLETQYFGPGTRLLVL.

For the CDR3, the DNA is TGTGCCAGCAGCTTGCCCCAAGAGACCCAGTACTTC. Its protein product is CASSLPQETQYF. This chain connects TRBV5-6 to TRBJ2-5; D is ambiguous. Per germline, CDR1 SGHDT and CDR2 YYEEEE. The ends were cut back, 1 base at V and 1 base at J, with 2 bases in the middle. This CDR3 is built from 12 residues.

The chain links TRBV7-2 to TRBJ2-5; tentative D call: TRBD1 (6 bases). The CDR3 runs to 14 residues. Germline CDR1 and CDR2: SGHTA and FQGNSA. V lost 5 bases and J lost 5, with 15 bases in between. The CDR3 nucleotides are TGTGCCAGCAGCGGGCACAGGGAGATTGAGACCCAGTACTTC. Translated, it gives CASSGHREIETQYF.